This TCR beta chain was captured by sequencing in a study of beta chain features in type 1 diabetes. Study in general: Sorted cells examined across all samples numbered around 99,000,000.

This clone has a handful of counts. The antigen is not known. The authors sorted CD4+ naive, central memory, regulatory and stem cell-like memory cells via CD45RO/CCR7/CD25/CD127/CD95/CD27. Sequencing targeted expressed TCRB transcripts, as all isolated RNA had been reverse transcribed. The data were produced by immunoSEQ multiplex PCR, yet TCRdb's version contains in-frame clones alone and is incomplete. The sample consists of 350,000 to 400,000 clones, around 15% of them appearing once. The study's findings and limits: Shortening that was moderate but significant affected the TCRB CDR3s of Type 1 diabetes patients in all four CD4+ subsets.

The TCR originated in a young woman in good health. Sample: naive CD4+ T cells from blood.

Here the CDR3 reads CSVGQGPYEAFF. The CDR3 coding sequence is TGCAGCGTTGGACAGGGTCCTTATGAAGCTTTCTTT. The chain has TRBV29-1 and TRBJ1-1; TRBD1 matches at 7 bases. The ends lost 4 bases at V and 7 bases at J; junction bases unmatched: 6. The CDR3 spans 12 residues. The germline gives CDR1 SQVTM, CDR2 ANQGSEA.